This T cell receptor (beta chain) comes out of a study of cytomegalovirus exposure and HLA in healthy donors. The ends were cut back, 10 bases at V and 0 bases at J, with 12 bases in the middle. The CDR3 is 13 amino acids. Germline CDR1 MDHEN, CDR2 SYDVKM. Amplification used 60 Vbeta primers and 13 Jbeta primers. Sequencing was performed with immunoSEQ multiplex PCR; in TCRdb, only in-frame clones are kept and a portion is missing. The sample has about 150,000 clones; 80% are singletons. The TCR originated in a woman aged 40-49 years in good health and CMV-seropositive. Sequenced: PBMCs. This sequence joins TRBV28 and TRBJ1-1; possible D gene TRBD1, 6 bases. The CDR3 protein is CATQDRLNTEAFF. Here the CDR3 DNA reads TGTGCCACCCAAGACAGGTTGAACACTGAAGCTTTCTTT. The full variable domain, in which reference TRBV28 and TRBJ1-1 provide the parts outside the CDR3, is DVKVTQSSRYLVKRTGEKVFLECVQDMDHENMFWYRQDPGLGLRLIYFSYDVKMKEKGDIPEGYSVSREKKERFSLILESASTNQTSMYLCATQDRLNTEAFFGQGTRLTVV.